These T cell receptor beta chains were read from a single sample in a study of regulatory T cells in long-lasting Graves disease. From the multiplex PCR reads, TCRdb called clonotypes with MiXCR, one entry per CDR3 protein. The table includes 400,000 to 650,000 distinct CDR3 sequences, roughly 16% detected once. This sample was shared with a second study, whose subject was T cells in Graves' hyperthyroidism and ophthalmopathy.

The source was peripheral blood mononuclear cells (PBMCs), collected at new diagnosis, from a patient treated with antithyroid drugs. The origin of the receptors is a middle-aged woman with Graves disease. CDR3s include the opening cysteine and the closing phenylalanine or tryptophan.

v_call	cdr3_aa
TRBV20-1	CSARRSTDTQYF
TRBV7-9	CASSARDRGIPDTQYF
TRBV20-1	CSVSGNTGELFF
TRBV5-8	CASSSDRAPQETQYF
TRBV30	CAWSVPNPPDTQYF
TRBV20-1	CSAALTSGGPWGYNEQFF
TRBV3-1	CASSARDNEQFF
TRBV12-3/TRBV12-4	CASSSGRGYGYTF
TRBV19	CASRPQGDPRNTEAFF
TRBV2	CASSEGRDSSYEQYF
TRBV30	CGTSGGMEINEQFF
TRBV2	CASSARRTDTQYF
TRBV6-5	CASSYDSMNTEAFF
TRBV6-1	CASSELTSSYNSPLHF
TRBV9	CASSVAPGLGTEAFF
TRBV5-6	CASSLGKGYTF
TRBV14	CASSQEGSSGNTIYF
TRBV20-1	CSARFLRDTLYEQYF
TRBV29-1	CSVGQATYEQYF
TRBV2	CASSPQQTGNTIYF
TRBV20-1	CSASPLTGNHPQYF
TRBV20-1	CSARRTSGGYTDTQYF
TRBV15	CATWRGGYNEQFF
TRBV11-1	CASSTRQNPGETQYF
TRBV6-5	CASSYGPDINTEAFF
TRBV2	CAGRDRNYEQYF
TRBV12-5	CASGLVLGLGEKNIQYF
TRBV3-1	CASTKAGTADYEQYF
TRBV9	CASSMQGNQETQYF
TRBV7-9	CASGPGTVEAFF
TRBV5-4	CASATGVLGYEQYF
TRBV4-1	CASSRERGTGELFF
TRBV6-1	CASSLDRPQYYGYTF
TRBV5-1	CASSIGQGGINTEAFF
TRBV6-9	CASSYAGVGQPQHF
TRBV19	CASRNRENTEAFF
TRBV4-2	CASSQGTGGNTGELFF
TRBV10-3	CAVAGTGSQPQHF
TRBV6-2/TRBV6-3	CASTNYGATEAFF
TRBV9	CASSISGTGDQETQYF